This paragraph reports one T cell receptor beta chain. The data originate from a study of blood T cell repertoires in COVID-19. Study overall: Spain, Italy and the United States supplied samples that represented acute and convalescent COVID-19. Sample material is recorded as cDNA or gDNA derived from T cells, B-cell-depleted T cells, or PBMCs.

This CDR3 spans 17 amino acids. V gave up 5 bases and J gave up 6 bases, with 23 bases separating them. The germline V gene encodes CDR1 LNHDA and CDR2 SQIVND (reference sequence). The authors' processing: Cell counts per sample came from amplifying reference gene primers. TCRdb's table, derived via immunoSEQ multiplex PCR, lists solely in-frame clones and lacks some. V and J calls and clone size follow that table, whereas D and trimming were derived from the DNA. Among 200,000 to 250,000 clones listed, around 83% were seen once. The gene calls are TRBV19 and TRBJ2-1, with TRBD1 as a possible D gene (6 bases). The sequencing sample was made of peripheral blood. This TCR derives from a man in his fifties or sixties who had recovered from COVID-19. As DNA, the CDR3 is TGTGCCAGTAGTGGGGCCCCCAGGGGAAGAGTAGGCAATGAGCAGTTCTTC. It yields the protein CASSGAPRGRVGNEQFF. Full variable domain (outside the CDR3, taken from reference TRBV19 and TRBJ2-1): DGGITQSPKYLFRKEGQNVTLSCEQNLNHDAMYWYRQDPGQGLRLIYYSQIVNDFQKGDIAEGYSVSREKKESFPLTVTSAQKNPTAFYLCASSGAPRGRVGNEQFFGPGTRLTVL.